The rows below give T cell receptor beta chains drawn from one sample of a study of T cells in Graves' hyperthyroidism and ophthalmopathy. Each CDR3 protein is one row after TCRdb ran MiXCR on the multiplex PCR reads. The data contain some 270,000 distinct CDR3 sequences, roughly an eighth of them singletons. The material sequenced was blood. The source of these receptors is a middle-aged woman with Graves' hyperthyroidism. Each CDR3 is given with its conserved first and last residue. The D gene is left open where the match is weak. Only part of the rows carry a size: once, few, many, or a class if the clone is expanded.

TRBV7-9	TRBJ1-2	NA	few	TGTGCCAGCAGCTTTAAAACAGGGATCTCAGGCTACACCTTC	CASSFKTGISGYTF
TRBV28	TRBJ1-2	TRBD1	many	TGTGCCAGCAGCGCGGGACAGGGCTTTGGCTACACCTTC	CASSAGQGFGYTF
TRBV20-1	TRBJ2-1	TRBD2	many	TGCAGTGCTCCCTGGGCACGTAGCGGGAGGACGTACAATGAGCAGTTCTTC	CSAPWARSGRTYNEQFF
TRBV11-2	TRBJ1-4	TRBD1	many	TGTGCCAGCAGCTTAGGGACAGGGGGGTGGGAAAAACTGTTTTTT	CASSLGTGGWEKLFF
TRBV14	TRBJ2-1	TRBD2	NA	TGTGCCAGCAGCCATACCGGGACTAGCGGGAGGTGGGTCGACCTTGAGCAGTTCTTC	CASSHTGTSGRWVDLEQFF
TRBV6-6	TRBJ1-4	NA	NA	TGTGCCAGCAGTTACTCTCGGGAGGGGGAAAAACTGTTTTTT	CASSYSREGEKLFF
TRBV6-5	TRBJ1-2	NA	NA	TGTGCCAGCAGTTCGGGGGCTCGCGGCTACACCTTC	CASSSGARGYTF
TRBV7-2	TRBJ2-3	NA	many	TGTGCCAGCAGCTTATGGTGGAGCACAGATACGCAGTATTTT	CASSLWWSTDTQYF
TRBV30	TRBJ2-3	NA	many	TGTGCCTGGAGTGTAGTGGGTACGCAGTATTTT	CAWSVVGTQYF
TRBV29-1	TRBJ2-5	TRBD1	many	TGCAGCGTTGAAGGGGACAGGGGGGAGACCCAGTACTTC	CSVEGDRGETQYF
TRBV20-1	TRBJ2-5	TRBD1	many	TGCAGTGCTGGGGACAGGGGGTACCAAGAGACCCAGTACTTC	CSAGDRGYQETQYF
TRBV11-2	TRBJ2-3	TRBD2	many	TGTGCCAGCAGCCGCGGGTCTAGCGGGAGTTTAAGCACAGATACGCAGTATTTT	CASSRGSSGSLSTDTQYF
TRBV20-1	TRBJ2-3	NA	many	TGCAGTGCCAGCCCGGCCAGGGAATTAGATACGCAGTATTTT	CSASPARELDTQYF
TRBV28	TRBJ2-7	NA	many	TGTGCCAGCAGGGACTCCGGGACCTCCTACGAGCAGTACTTC	CASRDSGTSYEQYF
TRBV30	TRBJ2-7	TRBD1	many	TGTGCCTGGAGTCCAAGGACAGGGGATGAGCAGTACTTC	CAWSPRTGDEQYF
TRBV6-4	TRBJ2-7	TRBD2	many	TGTGCCAGCAGTGACTCCCCTAGCGGGATGTACGAGCAGTACTTC	CASSDSPSGMYEQYF
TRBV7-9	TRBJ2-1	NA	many	TGTGCCAGCAGCTTAACCGGACAGAGCTACAATGAGCAGTTCTTC	CASSLTGQSYNEQFF
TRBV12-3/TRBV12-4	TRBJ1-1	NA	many	TGTGCCAGCATCATAGAGGGGCAGCCCAAAGCTTTCTTT	CASIIEGQPKAFF
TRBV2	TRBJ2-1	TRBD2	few	TGTGCCAGCAGTGAAGGGCTAGCGGGAGATGAGCAGTTCTTC	CASSEGLAGDEQFF
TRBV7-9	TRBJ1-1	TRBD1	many	TGTGCCAGCAGCGCGACAGGGGGCAACACTGAAGCTTTCTTT	CASSATGGNTEAFF
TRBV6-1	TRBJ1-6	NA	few	TGTGCCAGCGCGGTCGGGGCCTACTCCTATAATTCACCCCTCCACTTT	CASAVGAYSYNSPLHF
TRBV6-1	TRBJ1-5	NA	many	TGTGCCAGCAGCCTAGACAGGAATAGCAATCAGCCCCAGCATTTT	CASSLDRNSNQPQHF
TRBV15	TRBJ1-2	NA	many	TGTGCCACCAGCCCCGACACTAACTATGGCTACACCTTC	CATSPDTNYGYTF
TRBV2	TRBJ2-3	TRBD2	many	TGTGCCAGCAGTGAAGCATGGGCGGGGGGCGATACGCAGTATTTT	CASSEAWAGGDTQYF
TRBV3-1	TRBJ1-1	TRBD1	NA	TGTGCCAGCAGTCGGGGACAGGATGGGGTAGGTTTCTTT	CASSRGQDGVGFF
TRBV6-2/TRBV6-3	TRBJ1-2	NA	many	TGTGCCAGCAGTTACTCGACGGGTGCCTATGGCTACACCTTC	CASSYSTGAYGYTF
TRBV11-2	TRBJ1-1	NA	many	TGTGCCAGCAGCTTAGAGGGAAATCGGGCTTTCTTT	CASSLEGNRAFF
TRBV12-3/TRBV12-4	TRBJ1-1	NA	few	TGTGCCAGCAGTCCATTTACAGGGACGAACACTGAAGCTTTCTTT	CASSPFTGTNTEAFF
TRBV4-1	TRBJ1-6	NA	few	TGCGCCAGCAGCCAAGGGGCAGTGAATTCACCCCTCCACTTT	CASSQGAVNSPLHF
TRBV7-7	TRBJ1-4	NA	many	TGTGCTAGCAGCTTCAGCCCCAATGAAAAACTGTTTTTT	CASSFSPNEKLFF
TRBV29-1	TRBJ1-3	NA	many	TGCAGCGTTCGGAGGAGCTCTGGAAACACCATATATTTT	CSVRRSSGNTIYF
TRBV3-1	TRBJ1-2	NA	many	TGTGCCAGCAGCCAGTTCAACGGATACTATGGCTACACCTTC	CASSQFNGYYGYTF
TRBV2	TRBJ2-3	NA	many	TGTGCCAGCATCCCAGCTAGGGATACGCAGTATTTT	CASIPARDTQYF
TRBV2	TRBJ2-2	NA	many	TGTGCCAGCAGTGAAGGGCCGGGCGGGGAGCTGTTTTTT	CASSEGPGGELFF
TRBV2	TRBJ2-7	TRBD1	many	TGTGCCAACGGACAGGGGGCGTACGAGCAGTACTTC	CANGQGAYEQYF
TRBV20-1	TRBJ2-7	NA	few	TGCAGCGAGGGAGTATCCTACGAGCAGTACTTC	CSEGVSYEQYF
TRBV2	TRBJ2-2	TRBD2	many	TGTGCCAGCATCTTTAGCGGGAGGCTGAACACCGGGGAGCTGTTTTTT	CASIFSGRLNTGELFF
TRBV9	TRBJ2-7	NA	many	TGTGCCAGCAGCGTAGGGGCGAAGCAGTACTTC	CASSVGAKQYF
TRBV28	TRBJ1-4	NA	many	TGTGCCAGCAGTTTATCGGACAACCTAAGGGCTAATGAAAAACTGTTTTTT	CASSLSDNLRANEKLFF
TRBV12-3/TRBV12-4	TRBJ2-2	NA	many	TGTGCCAGCAGTTTGTGGGGGGGCGTCGGCACCGGGGAGCTGTTTTTT	CASSLWGGVGTGELFF
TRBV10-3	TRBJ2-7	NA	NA	TGTGCCATCAGTGAGCCACGATTAAACGAGCAGTACTTC	CAISEPRLNEQYF
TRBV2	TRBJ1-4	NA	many	TGTGCCAGCAGGGGTAGGGAAAAACTGTTTTTT	CASRGREKLFF
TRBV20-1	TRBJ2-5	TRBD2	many	TGCAGTGCTCGCCCGAGCGGGAGTAGAGAGACCCAGTACTTC	CSARPSGSRETQYF
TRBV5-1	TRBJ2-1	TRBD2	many	TGCGCCAGCATGAGCGGGAGTTCCCCCGGCCCATCCAATGAGCAGTTCTTC	CASMSGSSPGPSNEQFF
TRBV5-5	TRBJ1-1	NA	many	TGTGCCAGCAGCCTGGCCGACGGACAAGGCAGAGCTTTCTTT	CASSLADGQGRAFF
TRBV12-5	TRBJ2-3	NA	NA	TGTGCTAGTGGTTTGTTCGGGCCAGATACGCAGTATTTT	CASGLFGPDTQYF
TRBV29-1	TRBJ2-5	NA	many	TGCAGCGTTGTTTGGCAGCAGCAAGAGACCCAGTACTTC	CSVVWQQQETQYF
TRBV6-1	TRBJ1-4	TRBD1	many	TGTGCCAGCGGAAAGGGACAGGGTCGGGGTAATGAAAAACTGTTTTTT	CASGKGQGRGNEKLFF
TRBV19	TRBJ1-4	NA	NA	TGTGCCAGTAGTATCCCCAGGGAGGACCCAACTAATGAAAAACTGTTTTTT	CASSIPREDPTNEKLFF